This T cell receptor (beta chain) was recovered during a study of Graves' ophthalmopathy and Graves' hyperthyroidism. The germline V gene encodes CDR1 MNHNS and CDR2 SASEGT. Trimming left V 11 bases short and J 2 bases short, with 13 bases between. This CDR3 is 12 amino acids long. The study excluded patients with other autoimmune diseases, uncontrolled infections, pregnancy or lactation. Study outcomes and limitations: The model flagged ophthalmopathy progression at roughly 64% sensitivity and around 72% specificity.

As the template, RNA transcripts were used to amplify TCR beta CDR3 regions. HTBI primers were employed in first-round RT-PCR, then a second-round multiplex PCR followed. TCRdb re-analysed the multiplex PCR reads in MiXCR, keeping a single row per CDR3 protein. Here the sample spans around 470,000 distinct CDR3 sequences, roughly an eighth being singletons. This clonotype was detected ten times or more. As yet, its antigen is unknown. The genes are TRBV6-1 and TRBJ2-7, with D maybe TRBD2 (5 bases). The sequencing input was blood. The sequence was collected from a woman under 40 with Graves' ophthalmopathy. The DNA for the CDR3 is TGTGCCTGCACGGGATCTACCTACGAGCAGTACTTC. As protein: CACTGSTYEQYF.